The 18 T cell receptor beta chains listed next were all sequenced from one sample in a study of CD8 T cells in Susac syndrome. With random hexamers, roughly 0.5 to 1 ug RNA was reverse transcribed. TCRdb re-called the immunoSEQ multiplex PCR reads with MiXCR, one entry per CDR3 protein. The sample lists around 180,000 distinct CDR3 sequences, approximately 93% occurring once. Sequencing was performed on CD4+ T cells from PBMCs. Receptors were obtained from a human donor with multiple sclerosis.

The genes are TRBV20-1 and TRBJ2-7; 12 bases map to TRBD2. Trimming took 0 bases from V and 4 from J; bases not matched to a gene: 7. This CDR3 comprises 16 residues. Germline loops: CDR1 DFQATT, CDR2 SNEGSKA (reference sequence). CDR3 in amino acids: CSARDFTSGRRYEQYF. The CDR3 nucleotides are TGCAGTGCTAGAGATTTCACTAGCGGGAGGAGGTACGAGCAGTACTTC.

The DNA for the CDR3 is TGTGCCAGCAGCTTAAGCGGGGGGGCCCTTTCCTACGAGCAGTACTTC. Amino acids: CASSLSGGALSYEQYF. J is TRBJ2-7 and V is TRBV7-6; 10 positions agree with TRBD2. This CDR3 is 16 amino acids long. Looked up from germline, CDR1 is SGHVS and CDR2 is FNYEAQ. V gave up 2 bases and J gave up 1 base; unmatched junction bases: 5. Based on the CDR3 plus reference TRBV7-6 and TRBJ2-7, the full variable domain is GAGVSQSPRYKVTKRGQDVALRCDPISGHVSLYWYRQALGQGPEFLTYFNYEAQQDKSGLPNDRFSAERPEGSISTLTIQRTEQRDSAMYRCASSLSGGALSYEQYFGPGTRLTVT.

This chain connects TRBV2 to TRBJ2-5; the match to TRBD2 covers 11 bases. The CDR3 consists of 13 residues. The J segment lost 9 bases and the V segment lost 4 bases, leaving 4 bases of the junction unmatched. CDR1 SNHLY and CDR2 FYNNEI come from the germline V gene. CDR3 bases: TGTGCCAGCAGTGTTAGCGGGAGGGCCGCCCAGTACTTC. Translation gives CASSVSGRAAQYF.

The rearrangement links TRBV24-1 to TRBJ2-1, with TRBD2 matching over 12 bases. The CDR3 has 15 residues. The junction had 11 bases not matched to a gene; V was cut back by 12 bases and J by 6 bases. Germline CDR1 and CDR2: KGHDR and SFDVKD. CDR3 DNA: TGTGCCTCCGGGACTAGCGGGTACCTCGGCAATGAGCAGTTCTTC. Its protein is CASGTSGYLGNEQFF.

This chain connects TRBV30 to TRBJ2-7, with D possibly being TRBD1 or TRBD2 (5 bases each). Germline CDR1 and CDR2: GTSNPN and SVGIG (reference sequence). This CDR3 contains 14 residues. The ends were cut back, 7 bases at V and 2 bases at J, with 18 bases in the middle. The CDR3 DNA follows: TGTGCCTCGTCAGGGACCGACAACCCCTACGAGCAGTACTTC. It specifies CASSGTDNPYEQYF.

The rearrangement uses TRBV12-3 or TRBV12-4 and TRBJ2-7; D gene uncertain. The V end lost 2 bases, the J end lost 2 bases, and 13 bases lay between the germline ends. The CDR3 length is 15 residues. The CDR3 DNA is TGTGCCAGCAGTTTAAGTTTTGGCAGCGCCTACGAGCAGTACTTC. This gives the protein CASSLSFGSAYEQYF.

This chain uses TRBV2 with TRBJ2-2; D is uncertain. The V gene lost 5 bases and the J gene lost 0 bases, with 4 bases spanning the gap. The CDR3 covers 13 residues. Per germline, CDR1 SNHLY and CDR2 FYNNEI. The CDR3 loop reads CASSLTNTGELFF. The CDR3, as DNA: TGTGCCAGCAGTCTTACGAACACCGGGGAGCTGTTTTTT.

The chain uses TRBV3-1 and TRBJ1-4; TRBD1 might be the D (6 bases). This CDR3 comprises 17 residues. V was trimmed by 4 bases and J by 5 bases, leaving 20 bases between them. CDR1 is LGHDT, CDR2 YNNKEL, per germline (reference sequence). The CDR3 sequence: CASSLSRGEYWNEKLFF. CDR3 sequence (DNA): TGTGCCAGCAGCCTGAGTAGGGGGGAGTATTGGAATGAAAAACTGTTTTTT.

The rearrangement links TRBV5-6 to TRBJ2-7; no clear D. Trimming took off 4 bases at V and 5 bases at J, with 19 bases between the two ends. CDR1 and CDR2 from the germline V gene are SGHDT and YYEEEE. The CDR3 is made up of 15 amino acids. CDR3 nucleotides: TGTGCCAGCAGCCCTAGGCGTTCTAAGGTGGACGAGCAGTACTTC. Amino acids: CASSPRRSKVDEQYF. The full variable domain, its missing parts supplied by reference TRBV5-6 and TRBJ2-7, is DAGVTQSPTHLIKTRGQQVTLRCSPKSGHDTVSWYQQALGQGPQFIFQYYEEEERQRGNFPDRFSGHQFPNYSSELNVNALLLGDSALYLCASSPRRSKVDEQYFGPGTRLTVT.

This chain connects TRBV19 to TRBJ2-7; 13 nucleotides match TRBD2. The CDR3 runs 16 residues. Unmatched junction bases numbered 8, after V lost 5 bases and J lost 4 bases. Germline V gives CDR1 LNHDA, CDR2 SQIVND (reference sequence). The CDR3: CASSGTGTSGIYEQYF. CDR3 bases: TGTGCCAGTAGTGGTACCGGGACTAGCGGGATTTACGAGCAGTACTTC. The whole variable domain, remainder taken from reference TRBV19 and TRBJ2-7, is DGGITQSPKYLFRKEGQNVTLSCEQNLNHDAMYWYRQDPGQGLRLIYYSQIVNDFQKGDIAEGYSVSREKKESFPLTVTSAQKNPTAFYLCASSGTGTSGIYEQYFGPGTRLTVT.

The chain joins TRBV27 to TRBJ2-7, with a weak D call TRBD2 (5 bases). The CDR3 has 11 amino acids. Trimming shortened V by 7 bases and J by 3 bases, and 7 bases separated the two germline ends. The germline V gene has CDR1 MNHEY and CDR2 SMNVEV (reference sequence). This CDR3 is CASTDYYEQYF. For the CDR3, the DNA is TGTGCCAGCACCGACTACTACGAGCAGTACTTC.

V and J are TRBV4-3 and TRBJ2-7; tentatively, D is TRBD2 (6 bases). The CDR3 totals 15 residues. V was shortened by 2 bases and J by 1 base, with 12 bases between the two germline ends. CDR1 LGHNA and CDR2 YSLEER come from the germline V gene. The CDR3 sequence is CASSQWRGLSYEQYF. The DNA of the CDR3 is TGCGCCAGCAGCCAATGGAGGGGTCTTTCCTACGAGCAGTACTTC.

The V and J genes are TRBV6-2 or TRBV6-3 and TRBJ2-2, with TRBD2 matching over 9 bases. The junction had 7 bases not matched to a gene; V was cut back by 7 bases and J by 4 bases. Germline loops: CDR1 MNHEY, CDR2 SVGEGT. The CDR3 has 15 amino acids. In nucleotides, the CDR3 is TGTGCCAGCACCTTTAGCGGGAGCGGCACCGGGGAGCTGTTTTTT. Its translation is CASTFSGSGTGELFF.

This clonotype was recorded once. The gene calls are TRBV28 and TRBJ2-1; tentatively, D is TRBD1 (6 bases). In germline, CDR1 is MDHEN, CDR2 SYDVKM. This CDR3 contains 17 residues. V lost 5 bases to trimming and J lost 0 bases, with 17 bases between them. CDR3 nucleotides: TGTGCCAGCAGTAAAGGGGGTACCCCTAGCTCCTACAATGAGCAGTTCTTC. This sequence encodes CASSKGGTPSSYNEQFF. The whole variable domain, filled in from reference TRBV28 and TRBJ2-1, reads DVKVTQSSRYLVKRTGEKVFLECVQDMDHENMFWYRQDPGLGLRLIYFSYDVKMKEKGDIPEGYSVSREKKERFSLILESASTNQTSMYLCASSKGGTPSSYNEQFFGPGTRLTVL.

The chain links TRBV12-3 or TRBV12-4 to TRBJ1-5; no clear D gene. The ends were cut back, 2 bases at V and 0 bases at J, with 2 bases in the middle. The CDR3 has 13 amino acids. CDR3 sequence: CASSLNSNQPQHF. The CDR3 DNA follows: TGTGCCAGCAGTTTAAATAGCAATCAGCCCCAGCATTTT.

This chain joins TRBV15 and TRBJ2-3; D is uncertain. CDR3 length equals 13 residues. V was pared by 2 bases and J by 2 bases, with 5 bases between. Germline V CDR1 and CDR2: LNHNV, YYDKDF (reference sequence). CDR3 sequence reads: CATSRLHTDTQYF. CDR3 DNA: TGTGCCACCAGCAGACTCCACACAGATACGCAGTATTTT.

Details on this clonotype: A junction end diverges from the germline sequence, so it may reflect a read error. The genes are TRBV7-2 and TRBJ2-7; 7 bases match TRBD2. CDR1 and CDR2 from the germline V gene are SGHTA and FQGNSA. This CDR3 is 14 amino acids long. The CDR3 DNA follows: TGTGCCAGCAGCCTAGCGGCGCTCCTCTACGAGCAGTACTTC. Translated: CASSLAALLYEQYF.

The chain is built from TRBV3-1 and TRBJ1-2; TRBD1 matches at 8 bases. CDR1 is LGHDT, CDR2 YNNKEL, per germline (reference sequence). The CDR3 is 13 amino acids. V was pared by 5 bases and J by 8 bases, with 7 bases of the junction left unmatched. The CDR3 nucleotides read TGTGCCAGCAGCTCGGACAGGGTCCTCGGCTACACCTTC. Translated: CASSSDRVLGYTF.